This T cell receptor (beta chain) was obtained from a study of cytomegalovirus exposure and HLA in healthy donors. CDR3 length: 14 residues. Germline assignment: CDR1 LGHNA and CDR2 YSLEER. V lost 1 base and J 10 bases, leaving 11 bases between the germline ends. The donors were members of the roughly 120-subject validation cohort (separate from the approximately 670-subject first cohort). This table comes from immunoSEQ multiplex PCR, and its TCRdb copy is limited to in-frame clones, with some not included. The sample lists around 130,000 clones; under 90% were seen once. This clonotype originated in a woman aged 30 to 39 in good health and CMV-seronegative. The material sequenced was PBMCs. The chain is built from TRBV4-3 and TRBJ1-6; D is uncertain. The CDR3 protein is CASSQAYRRSPLHF. The CDR3 DNA is TGCGCCAGCAGCCAAGCCTACCGCCGGTCACCCCTCCACTTT.